The 28 T cell receptor beta chains reported below all come from one sample, sequenced in a study of blood T cells in healthy people across ages. Using a J-beta primer mix together with a sample-barcoded 5' primer, a second PCR was run for roughly 6 to 11 cycles. TCRdb redid the calling of the 5' RACE reads with MiXCR, one entry per CDR3 protein. The sample consists of 550,000 to 700,000 distinct CDR3 sequences, about 25% of them appearing once. Material: blood. These receptor sequences come from a woman in her sixties or seventies in good health.

This clonotype came up a few times. The V call is TRBV9, the J call TRBJ1-3, with D hard to call. CDR1 and CDR2 (germline): SGDLS, YYNGEE. This CDR3 contains 14 residues. Deletions cut 4 bases from V and 4 bases from J, with 12 bases between. In DNA, the CDR3 is TGTGCCAGCAGCCAAGACGGGAACGGAAACACCATATATTTT. This translates into CASSQDGNGNTIYF.

This clonotype was detected only a few times. This rearrangement joins TRBV25-1 to TRBJ2-7; TRBD1 matches 8 bases. Germline CDR1 is MGHDK and CDR2 is SYGVNS. J lost 7 bases, V lost 0 bases, and 17 bases had no gene match. The CDR3 spans 18 residues. The CDR3, as DNA: TGTGCCAGCAGTGAATATTCACCGAAGACAGGGGCGTTGGGAGAGCAGTACTTC. Its protein product is CASSEYSPKTGALGEQYF.

This chain links TRBV20-1 with TRBJ2-3; tentative D call: TRBD2 (6 bases). The germline V and J ends were trimmed by 5 bases and 0 bases, with 15 bases remaining between them. CDR1 is DFQATT, CDR2 SNEGSKA, per germline (reference sequence). This CDR3 is 15 amino acids long. CDR3 residues: CSALSFGGSTDTQYF. The CDR3 coding sequence is TGCAGTGCTCTTTCGTTTGGGGGGAGCACAGATACGCAGTATTTT.

Points on this clonotype: The junction shows a germline mismatch at one end, possibly a read error. V usage is TRBV7-7 and J usage is TRBJ2-7; D is perhaps TRBD1 (7 bases). The CDR3 spans 15 residues. Germline V lookup: CDR1 SSHAT, CDR2 FNYEAQ (reference sequence). The CDR3 loop reads CASSPDPTGRYEQYF. CDR3 DNA sequence: TGCGCCAGCAGCCCCGACCCGACAGGGAGGTACGAGCAGTACTTC. The whole variable domain, remainder taken from reference TRBV7-7 and TRBJ2-7, is GAGVSQSPRYKVTKRGQDVTLRCDPISSHATLYWYQQALGQGPEFLTYFNYEAQPDKSGLPSDRFSAERPEGSISTLTIQRTEQRDSAMYRCASSPDPTGRYEQYFGPGTRLTVT.

The chain uses TRBV29-1 and TRBJ1-1; TRBD1 aligns across 9 bases. V shed 6 bases and J 3 bases; nucleotides not matched to a gene: 5. CDR1 is SQVTM, CDR2 ANQGSEA, per germline. This CDR3 has 13 amino acids. CDR3 in DNA: TGCAGCGTGAGACAGGGGGAGTACACTGAAGCTTTCTTT. Protein product: CSVRQGEYTEAFF.

This clonotype was observed a few times. The gene calls are TRBV20-1 and TRBJ2-1; D unclear. This CDR3 contains 11 residues. V lost 3 bases, J lost 7 bases, and 7 bases lay in between. Germline V gene data show CDR1 as DFQATT and CDR2 as SNEGSKA (reference sequence). CDR3 region: CSASPGNEQFF. In nucleotides, the CDR3 is TGCAGTGCTAGTCCCGGGAATGAGCAGTTCTTC.

Concerning this clonotype: An end of the junction differs from the germline gene, which may be a read error. The chain is built from TRBV7-2 and TRBJ1-2; possibly TRBD1 for D (5 bases). The CDR3 loop spans 15 amino acids. Germline V gene data show CDR1 as SGHTA and CDR2 as FQGNSA. This chain's CDR3 is CASSFQGYTNYGCTF. DNA for the CDR3: TGTGCCAGCAGCTTTCAGGGTTATACTAACTATGGCTGCACCTTC.

This clonotype has just a few counts. The V gene is TRBV20-1, the J gene TRBJ2-1; D is ambiguous. V was shortened by 8 bases and J by 3 bases, with 14 bases between the two germline ends. This CDR3 is 13 amino acids long. Germline-derived CDR1 and CDR2 are DFQATT and SNEGSKA (reference sequence). CDR3: CSPKDANYNEQFF. The CDR3 nucleotides are TGCAGTCCCAAGGACGCGAACTACAATGAGCAGTTCTTC.

The chain carries TRBV7-9 and TRBJ2-1; TRBD1 matches 7 bases. Germline loops: CDR1 SEHNR, CDR2 FQNEAQ (reference sequence). V was clipped by 5 bases and J by 8 bases; unmatched bases: 15. This CDR3 has 16 amino acids. CDR3 coding DNA: TGTGCCAGCAGCCTACGGACAGGTTCAGTGGTGGATGAGCAGTTCTTC. Translation gives CASSLRTGSVVDEQFF.

This clonotype has just a few counts. The chain links TRBV10-3 to TRBJ1-1; 11 bases are a match to TRBD1. After removal of 2 bases from V and 1 base from J, the junction contained 9 bases not matched to a gene. The CDR3 runs to 18 residues. Germline assignment: CDR1 ENHRY and CDR2 SYGVKD. The CDR3 DNA reads TGTGCCATCAGTGAGGTCGGACAGGGGGCGGATGGGAACACTGAAGCTTTCTTT. It encodes CAISEVGQGADGNTEAFF.

This clonotype has only a few counts. V usage is TRBV6-5 and J usage is TRBJ2-7; possible D gene TRBD1, 6 bases. The CDR3 has 14 residues. Germline CDR1 reads MNHEY; CDR2 reads SVGAGI. With 6 bases removed from V and 0 bases from J, the gap between germline ends came to 12 bases. CDR3 coding DNA: TGTGCCAGCAGGCGACAGGTGAGCTCCTACGAGCAGTACTTC. Amino acids: CASRRQVSSYEQYF.

The chain is built from TRBV20-1 and TRBJ2-5; TRBD2 aligns across 12 bases. The CDR3 runs to 15 residues. Trimming removed 2 bases from V and 5 bases from J; junction bases left unmatched: 6. Germline CDR1 reads DFQATT; CDR2 reads SNEGSKA (reference sequence). The CDR3 nucleotides read TGCAGTGCTAGACTGCTAGCGGGGGGGCCGGAGACCCAGTACTTC. Amino acid sequence: CSARLLAGGPETQYF.

In its sample, this clonotype was seen a few times. The chain employs TRBV6-5 and TRBJ1-2, with a tentative D call TRBD1 (5 bases). The CDR3 extends over 13 amino acids. CDR1 is MNHEY, CDR2 SVGAGI, per germline. Trimming pared 10 bases from V and 1 base from J, leaving 13 bases between. Here the CDR3 DNA reads TGTGCCACACAACCCAGGGTTAACTATGGCTACACCTTC. Translation gives CATQPRVNYGYTF.

The chain employs TRBV27 and TRBJ1-6; D uncertain. From germline, CDR1 is MNHEY and CDR2 SMNVEV (reference sequence). Trimming removed 2 bases from V and 0 bases from J, with 17 bases in between. This CDR3 has 19 amino acids. The CDR3 DNA follows: TGTGCCAGCAGTTTAGGGCCGCACACGCCGAGCTCCTATAATTCACCCCTCCACTTT. Amino acid sequence: CASSLGPHTPSSYNSPLHF.

V is TRBV7-2 and J is TRBJ1-2; TRBD1 matches at 9 bases. This CDR3 is 13 amino acids long. Trimming cost V 5 bases and J 8 bases; bases outside gene matches: 6. The germline CDR1 and CDR2 sequences are SGHTA and FQGNSA. The CDR3, as DNA: TGTGCCAGCAGCCCGGGACAGGGTCAAGGCTACACCTTC. This gives the protein CASSPGQGQGYTF. The whole variable domain, filled in from reference TRBV7-2 and TRBJ1-2, reads GAGVSQSPSNKVTEKGKDVELRCDPISGHTALYWYRQSLGQGLEFLIYFQGNSAPDKSGLPSDRFSAERTGGSVSTLTIQRTQQEDSAVYLCASSPGQGQGYTFGSGTRLTVV.

CDR3 sequence (DNA): TGTGCCAGCAGCGTAACGGGAATTCTTACCTACAATGAGCAGTTCTTC. Its protein product is CASSVTGILTYNEQFF. This chain joins TRBV9 and TRBJ2-1; D is possibly TRBD2 (5 bases). V gave up 1 base and J gave up 2 bases, with 13 bases separating them. Looked up from germline, CDR1 is SGDLS and CDR2 is YYNGEE. This CDR3 has 16 amino acids. The variable domain in full, completed from reference TRBV9 and TRBJ2-1, reads DSGVTQTPKHLITATGQRVTLRCSPRSGDLSVYWYQQSLDQGLQFLIQYYNGEERAKGNILERFSAQQFPDLHSELNLSSLELGDSALYFCASSVTGILTYNEQFFGPGTRLTVL.

The chain recombines TRBV29-1 with TRBJ2-7; D may be TRBD1 (6 bases). V was shortened by 3 bases and J by 1 base, with 13 bases between the two germline ends. The germline V gene encodes CDR1 SQVTM and CDR2 ANQGSEA. The CDR3 consists of 14 residues. The CDR3 DNA follows: TGCAGCGTTGAGCAGGGGAGTGAATCCTACGAGCAGTACTTC. It translates to CSVEQGSESYEQYF.

The chain combines TRBV2 with TRBJ2-5, with 9 nucleotides matching TRBD2. After removal of 3 bases from V and 2 bases from J, the junction contained 7 bases not matched to a gene. The CDR3 runs to 16 residues. The V gene's germline CDR1 is SNHLY and CDR2 FYNNEI. The CDR3 protein is CASSEASGTLQETQYF. The CDR3 nucleotides read TGTGCCAGCAGTGAGGCTAGCGGGACCTTACAAGAGACCCAGTACTTC.

The chain has TRBV6-1 and TRBJ2-5; D is possibly TRBD1 (6 bases). The J call may be faulty, since TRBJ2-7 better matches the DNA end. CDR1 is MNHNS, CDR2 SASEGT, per germline. The CDR3 extends over 13 amino acids. The CDR3 DNA reads TGTGCCATCCCCGGGACACCAGGCTACGAGCAGTACTTC. Residues: CAIPGTPGYEQYF.

This clonotype was seen a handful of times. V and J are TRBV9 and TRBJ2-7, with D perhaps given as TRBD1 or TRBD2 (5 bases each). The length of the CDR3 is 15 residues. Germline-derived CDR1 and CDR2 are SGDLS and YYNGEE. V lost 0 bases and J 0 bases, leaving 10 bases between the germline ends. The CDR3 DNA sequence: TGTGCCAGCAGCGTAGCCGGGACCGTCTCCTACGAGCAGTACTTC. Translating gives CASSVAGTVSYEQYF.

This clonotype has just a few counts. The CDR3, as DNA: TGTGCCAGCAGGACCGAGACCCAGTACTTC. Translated, it gives CASRTETQYF. The chain employs TRBV2 and TRBJ2-5; D is undetermined. Trimming removed 6 bases at V and 5 bases at J, with 4 bases between. Germline V gives CDR1 SNHLY, CDR2 FYNNEI. The CDR3 totals 10 residues.

V gene TRBV7-2 combines with J gene TRBJ2-7; D remains unclear. This CDR3 region has 13 residues. V lost 0 bases to trimming and J lost 7 bases, with 10 bases between them. The germline CDR1 and CDR2 sequences are SGHTA and FQGNSA. The CDR3 DNA sequence: TGTGCCAGCAGCTTAGCCCAAAGGCCAGAGCAGTACTTC. It is translated as CASSLAQRPEQYF.

The rearrangement joins TRBV3-1 to TRBJ2-4, with D tentatively TRBD2 (5 bases). Trimming removed 4 bases from V and 1 base from J, with 11 bases in between. CDR3 size: 15 residues. The germline gives CDR1 LGHDT, CDR2 YNNKEL (reference sequence). CDR3 residues: CASSPIREAKNIQYF. The DNA for the CDR3 is TGTGCCAGCAGCCCCATAAGGGAGGCCAAAAACATTCAGTACTTC.

This clonotype was seen a few times. The chain links TRBV7-2 to TRBJ1-2, with D maybe TRBD1 (6 bases). The germline CDR1 and CDR2 sequences are SGHTA and FQGNSA. Deletions cut 0 bases from V and 6 bases from J, with 17 bases between. The CDR3 runs 16 residues. This CDR3 is CASSLASRGLGHGYTF. CDR3 sequence (DNA): TGTGCCAGCAGCTTAGCGTCCAGGGGCCTTGGTCATGGCTACACCTTC.

J is TRBJ2-5 and V is TRBV20-1; 10 bases map to TRBD2. The CDR3 totals 18 residues. V was pared by 3 bases and J by 4 bases, with 17 bases of the junction left unmatched. CDR1 and CDR2 from the germline V gene are DFQATT and SNEGSKA (reference sequence). The CDR3 sequence is CSARGPRERGGLGETQYF. The CDR3 nucleotides read TGCAGTGCTAGGGGGCCGAGAGAGCGGGGGGGCCTTGGAGAGACCCAGTACTTC.

In its sample, this clonotype was seen a few times. The chain recombines TRBV2 with TRBJ2-7; TRBD2 matches 14 bases. The CDR3 sequence is 20 residues long. Germline CDR1 reads SNHLY; CDR2 reads FYNNEI. V lost 5 bases to trimming and J lost 2 bases; unmatched junction nucleotides: 17. Here the CDR3 DNA reads TGTGCCAGCAGTCCCGGACTAGCGGGGGGAGGTTTGGAGCGGCCCTACGAGCAGTACTTC. Translating it yields CASSPGLAGGGLERPYEQYF.

This clonotype was picked up a small number of times. The chain joins TRBV20-1 to TRBJ1-1; D not resolved. Germline CDR1 DFQATT, CDR2 SNEGSKA (reference sequence). The CDR3 loop spans 13 amino acids. Between the trimmed V and J ends, which lost 2 bases and 4 bases, there was a span of 11 bases. CDR3 loop: CSARSRVGTEAFF. As DNA, the CDR3 is TGCAGTGCTAGAAGTCGGGTGGGCACTGAAGCTTTCTTT.

The chain links TRBV7-9 to TRBJ1-1; weak D call: TRBD1 (5 bases). The CDR3 runs 18 residues. Germline V gives CDR1 SEHNR, CDR2 FQNEAQ (reference sequence). The V gene lost 4 bases and the J gene lost 0 bases, with 21 bases spanning the gap. The CDR3 here is CASSSRSGAVDMNTEAFF. In nucleotides, the CDR3 is TGTGCCAGCAGCTCTCGTTCTGGGGCGGTCGACATGAACACTGAAGCTTTCTTT.